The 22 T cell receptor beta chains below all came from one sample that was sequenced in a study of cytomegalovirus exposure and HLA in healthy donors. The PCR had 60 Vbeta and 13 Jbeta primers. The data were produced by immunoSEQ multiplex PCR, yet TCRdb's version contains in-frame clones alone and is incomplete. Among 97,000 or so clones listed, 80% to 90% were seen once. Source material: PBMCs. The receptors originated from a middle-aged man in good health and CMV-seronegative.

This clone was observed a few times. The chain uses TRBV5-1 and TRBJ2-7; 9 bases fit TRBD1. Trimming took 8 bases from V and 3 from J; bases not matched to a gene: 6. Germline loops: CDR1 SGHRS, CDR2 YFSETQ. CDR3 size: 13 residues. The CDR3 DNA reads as TGCGCCAGTAGGACAGGGGCCAGCTACGAGCAGTACTTC. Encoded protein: CASRTGASYEQYF.

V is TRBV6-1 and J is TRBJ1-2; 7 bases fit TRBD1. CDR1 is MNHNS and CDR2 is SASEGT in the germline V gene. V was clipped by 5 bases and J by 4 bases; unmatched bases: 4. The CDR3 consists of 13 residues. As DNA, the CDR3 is TGTGCCAGCAGTCGAGGGGGCGGCTATGGCTACACCTTC. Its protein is CASSRGGGYGYTF.

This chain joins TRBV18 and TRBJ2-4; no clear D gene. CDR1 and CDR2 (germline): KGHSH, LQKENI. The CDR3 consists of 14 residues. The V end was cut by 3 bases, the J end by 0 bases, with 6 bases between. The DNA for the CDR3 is TGTGCCAGCTCACCGGGCATAGCCAAAAACATTCAGTACTTC. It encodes CASSPGIAKNIQYF.

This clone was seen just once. The CDR3 loop reads CASSIGTENYEQYF. In DNA form, the CDR3 reads TGTGCCAGTAGTATCGGGACAGAGAACTACGAGCAGTACTTC. This sequence joins TRBV19 and TRBJ2-7; TRBD1 agrees at 7 bases. V lost 3 bases to trimming and J lost 3 bases; unmatched junction nucleotides: 5. The CDR3 is made up of 14 amino acids. Germline loops: CDR1 LNHDA, CDR2 SQIVND (reference sequence).

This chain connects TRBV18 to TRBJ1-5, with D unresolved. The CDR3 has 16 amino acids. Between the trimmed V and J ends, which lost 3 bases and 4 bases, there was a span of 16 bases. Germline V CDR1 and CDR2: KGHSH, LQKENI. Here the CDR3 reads CASSPSGQAMNQPQHF. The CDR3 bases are TGTGCCAGCTCACCTAGCGGGCAGGCCATGAATCAGCCCCAGCATTTT.

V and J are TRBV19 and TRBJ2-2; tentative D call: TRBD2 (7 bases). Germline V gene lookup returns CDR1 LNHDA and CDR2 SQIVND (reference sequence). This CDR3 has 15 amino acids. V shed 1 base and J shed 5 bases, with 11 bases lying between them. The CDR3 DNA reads TGTGCCAGTAGTATAGCGGGGGGCCCTACCGGGGAGCTGTTTTTT. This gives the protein CASSIAGGPTGELFF. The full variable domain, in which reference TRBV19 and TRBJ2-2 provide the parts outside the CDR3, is DGGITQSPKYLFRKEGQNVTLSCEQNLNHDAMYWYRQDPGQGLRLIYYSQIVNDFQKGDIAEGYSVSREKKESFPLTVTSAQKNPTAFYLCASSIAGGPTGELFFGEGSRLTVL.

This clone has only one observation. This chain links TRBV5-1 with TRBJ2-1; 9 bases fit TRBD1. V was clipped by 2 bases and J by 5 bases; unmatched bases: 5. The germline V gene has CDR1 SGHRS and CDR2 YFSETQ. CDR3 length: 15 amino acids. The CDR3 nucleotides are TGCGCCAGCAGCTTCGTACAGGGGGCCCACAATGAGCAGTTCTTC. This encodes CASSFVQGAHNEQFF.

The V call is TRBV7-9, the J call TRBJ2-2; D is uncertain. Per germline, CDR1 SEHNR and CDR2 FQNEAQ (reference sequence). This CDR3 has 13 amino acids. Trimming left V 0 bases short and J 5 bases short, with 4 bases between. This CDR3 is CASSLALTGELFF. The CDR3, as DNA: TGTGCCAGCAGCTTAGCCCTTACCGGGGAGCTGTTTTTT.

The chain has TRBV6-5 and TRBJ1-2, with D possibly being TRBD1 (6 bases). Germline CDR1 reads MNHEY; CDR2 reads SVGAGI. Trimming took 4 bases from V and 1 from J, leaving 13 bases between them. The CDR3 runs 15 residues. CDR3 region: CASSLQGGDNYGYTF. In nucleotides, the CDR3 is TGTGCCAGCAGTTTACAGGGAGGGGATAACTATGGCTACACCTTC.

CDR3 DNA: TGTGCCAGCAGCTTGGCGGGAAAAGACTATGGCTACACCTTC. This translates into CASSLAGKDYGYTF. V and J are TRBV5-4 and TRBJ1-2; D uncertain. V lost 0 bases to trimming and J lost 3 bases, with 9 bases between them. The CDR3 loop spans 14 amino acids. Germline values: CDR1 SGHNT, CDR2 YYREEE (reference sequence). The variable domain in full, completed from reference TRBV5-4 and TRBJ1-2, reads ETGVTQSPTHLIKTRGQQVTLRCSSQSGHNTVSWYQQALGQGPQFIFQYYREEENGRGNFPPRFSGLQFPNYSSELNVNALELDDSALYLCASSLAGKDYGYTFGSGTRLTVV.

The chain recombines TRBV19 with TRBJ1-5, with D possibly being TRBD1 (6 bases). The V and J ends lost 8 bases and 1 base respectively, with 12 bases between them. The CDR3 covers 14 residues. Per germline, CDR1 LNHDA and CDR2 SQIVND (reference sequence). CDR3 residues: CASQHRVSNQPQHF. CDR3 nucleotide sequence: TGTGCCAGTCAACACAGGGTGAGCAATCAGCCCCAGCATTTT.

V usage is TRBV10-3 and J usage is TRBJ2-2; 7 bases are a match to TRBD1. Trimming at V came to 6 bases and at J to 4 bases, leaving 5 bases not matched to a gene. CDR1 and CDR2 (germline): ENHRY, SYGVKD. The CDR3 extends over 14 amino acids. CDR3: CAIRQGRSTGELFF. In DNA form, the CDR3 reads TGTGCCATCAGACAGGGGCGGAGCACCGGGGAGCTGTTTTTT.

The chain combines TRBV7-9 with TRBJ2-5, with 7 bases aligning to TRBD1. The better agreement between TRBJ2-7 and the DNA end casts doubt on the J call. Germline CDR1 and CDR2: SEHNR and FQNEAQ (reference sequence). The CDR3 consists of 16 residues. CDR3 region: CASSLSPGQRDYEQYF. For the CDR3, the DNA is TGTGCCAGCAGCTTATCTCCGGGACAGAGAGACTACGAGCAGTACTTC.

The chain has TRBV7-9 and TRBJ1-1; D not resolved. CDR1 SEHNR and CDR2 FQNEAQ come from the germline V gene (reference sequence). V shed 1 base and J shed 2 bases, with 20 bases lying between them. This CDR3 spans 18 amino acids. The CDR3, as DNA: TGTGCCAGCAGCTTAGGAAGGCTGGAAGACTTAAGAAACACTGAAGCTTTCTTT. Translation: CASSLGRLEDLRNTEAFF.

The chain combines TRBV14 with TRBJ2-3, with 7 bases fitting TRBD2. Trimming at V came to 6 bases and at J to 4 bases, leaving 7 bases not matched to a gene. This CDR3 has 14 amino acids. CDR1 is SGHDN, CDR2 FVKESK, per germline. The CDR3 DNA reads TGTGCCAGCAGTCCTGCGGGGGTCGCAGATACGCAGTATTTT. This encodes CASSPAGVADTQYF.

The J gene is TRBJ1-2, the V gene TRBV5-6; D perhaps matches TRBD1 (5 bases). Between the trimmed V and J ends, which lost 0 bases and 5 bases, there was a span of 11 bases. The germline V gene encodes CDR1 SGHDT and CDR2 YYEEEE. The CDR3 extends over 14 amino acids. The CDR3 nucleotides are TGTGCCAGCAGCTTGGGCAGGGCCCGATATGGCTACACCTTC. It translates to CASSLGRARYGYTF.

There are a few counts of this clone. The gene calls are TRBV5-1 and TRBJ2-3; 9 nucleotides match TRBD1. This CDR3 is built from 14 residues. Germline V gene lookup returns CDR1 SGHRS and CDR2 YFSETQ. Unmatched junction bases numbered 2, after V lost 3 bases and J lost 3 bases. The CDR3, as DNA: TGCGCCAGCAGCTCCGGGACAGGGACAGATACGCAGTATTTT. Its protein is CASSSGTGTDTQYF. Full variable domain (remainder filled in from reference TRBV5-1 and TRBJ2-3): KAGVTQTPRYLIKTRGQQVTLSCSPISGHRSVSWYQQTPGQGLQFLFEYFSETQRNKGNFPGRFSGRQFSNSRSEMNVSTLELGDSALYLCASSSGTGTDTQYFGPGTRLTVL.

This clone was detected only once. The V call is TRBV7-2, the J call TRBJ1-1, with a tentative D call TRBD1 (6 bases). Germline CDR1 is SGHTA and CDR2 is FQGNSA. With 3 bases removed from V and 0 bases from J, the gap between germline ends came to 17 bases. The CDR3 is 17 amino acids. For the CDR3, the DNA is TGTGCCAGCAGCTTGCCCCAGACAGGACACATGAACACTGAAGCTTTCTTT. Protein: CASSLPQTGHMNTEAFF.

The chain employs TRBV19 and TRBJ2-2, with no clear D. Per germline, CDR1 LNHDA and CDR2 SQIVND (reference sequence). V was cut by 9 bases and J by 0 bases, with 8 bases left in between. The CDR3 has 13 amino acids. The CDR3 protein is CASPGSNTGELFF. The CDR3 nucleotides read TGTGCCAGCCCAGGATCGAACACCGGGGAGCTGTTTTTT.

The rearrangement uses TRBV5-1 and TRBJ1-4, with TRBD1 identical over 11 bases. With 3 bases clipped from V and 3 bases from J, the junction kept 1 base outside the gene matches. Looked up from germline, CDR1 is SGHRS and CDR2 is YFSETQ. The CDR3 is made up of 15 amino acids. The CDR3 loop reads CASSSGQGANEKLFF. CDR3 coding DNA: TGCGCCAGCAGCTCGGGACAGGGGGCTAATGAAAAACTGTTTTTT.

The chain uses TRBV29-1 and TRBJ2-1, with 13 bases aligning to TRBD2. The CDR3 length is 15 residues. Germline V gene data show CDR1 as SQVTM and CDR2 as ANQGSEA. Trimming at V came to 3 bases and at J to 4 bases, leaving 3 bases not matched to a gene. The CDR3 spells CSVEPGLAGYNEQFF. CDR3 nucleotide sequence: TGCAGCGTTGAGCCGGGACTAGCGGGGTACAATGAGCAGTTCTTC.

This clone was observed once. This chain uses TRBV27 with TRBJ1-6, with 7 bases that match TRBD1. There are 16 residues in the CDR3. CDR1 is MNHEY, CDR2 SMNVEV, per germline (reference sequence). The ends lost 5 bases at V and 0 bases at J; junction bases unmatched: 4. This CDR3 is CASSIRDSSYNSPLHF. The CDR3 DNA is TGTGCCAGCAGTATCCGGGACAGCTCCTATAATTCACCCCTCCACTTT.